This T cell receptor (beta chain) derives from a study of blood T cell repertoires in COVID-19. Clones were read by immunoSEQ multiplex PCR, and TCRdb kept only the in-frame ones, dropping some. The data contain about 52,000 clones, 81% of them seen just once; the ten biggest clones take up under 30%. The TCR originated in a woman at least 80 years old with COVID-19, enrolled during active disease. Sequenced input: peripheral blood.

The chain's CDR3 is CAWATGQGADEQFF. In nucleotides, the CDR3 is TGTGCCTGGGCCACGGGACAGGGGGCCGATGAGCAGTTCTTC. This chain links TRBV30 with TRBJ2-1; 12 bases agree with TRBD1. After removal of 5 bases from V and 8 bases from J, the junction contained 7 bases not matched to a gene. Germline loops: CDR1 GTSNPN, CDR2 SVGIG (reference sequence). The CDR3 extends over 14 amino acids.